These T cell receptor beta chains were read from a single sample in a study of tumor-infiltrating lymphocytes in localized non-small cell lung cancer. Data came from immunoSEQ multiplex PCR; TCRdb stores just in-frame clones and leaves some out. Of about 12,000 clones in the sample, about three quarters were seen once. Sequencing was carried out using uninvolved lung tissue not adjacent to the tumor. Every receptor here comes from a human donor with non-small cell lung cancer. Both conserved end residues are part of each CDR3. A D gene is named only where the DNA matches it firmly. A clone size is listed for some rows: how often the clone was seen (once, few, many), or a class if it is expanded.

TRBJ1-2	TRBV2	.	.	TGTGCCAGCATGAATCAAGGGGCCCCCCTTCGACACACCTTC	CASMNQGAPLRHTF
TRBJ2-7	TRBV7-3	.	.	TGTGCCAGCAGCTTAGATGCGAGCTACGAGCAGTACTTC	CASSLDASYEQYF
TRBJ1-6	TRBV30	.	.	TGTGCCTGGAGAAAGGGATTCTTGTCACCCCTCCACTTT	CAWRKGFLSPLHF
TRBJ1-4	TRBV28	.	.	TGTGCCAGCAGCTCCCCACCGGGCTCCGAAGGGGAAAAACTGTTTTTT	CASSSPPGSEGEKLFF
TRBJ1-1	TRBV13	.	.	TGTGCCAGCACCAAAGGGCCGTCTCTTAATTCTGAAGCTTTCTTT	CASTKGPSLNSEAFF
TRBJ1-5	TRBV7-8	TRBD1	once	TGTGCCAGCAGCTACAGGGGCCCCTATAGCAATCAGCCCCAGCATTTT	CASSYRGPYSNQPQHF
TRBJ1-1	TRBV2	TRBD1	.	TGTGCCAGCAGTGATCATCCCCACAGGGGGAGGAGGACTGAAGCTTTCTTT	CASSDHPHRGRRTEAFF
TRBJ1-3	TRBV5-6	.	.	TGTGCCAGCAGCTTGAATCCACAGGATGGAGACACCATATATTTT	CASSLNPQDGDTIYF
TRBJ2-7	TRBV7-9	.	.	TGTGCCAGCAGCTTAGCCGGGCAGGGGACCTACGAGCAGTACTTC	CASSLAGQGTYEQYF
TRBJ1-2	TRBV19	TRBD1	.	TGTGCCAGTAGTACGGCGTTTGGGACAGGGGTCGGCTACACCTTC	CASSTAFGTGVGYTF
TRBJ1-5	TRBV18	.	.	TGTGCCAGCTCACCGGGGGGCAGGGGCTCCAATCAGCCCCAGCATTTT	CASSPGGRGSNQPQHF
TRBJ2-3	TRBV15	.	few	TGTGCCACCAGCAGGCGTATTAGGGGTAGCACAGATACGCAGTATTTT	CATSRRIRGSTDTQYF
TRBJ1-2	TRBV7-3	TRBD1	.	TGTGCCAGCAGTCCTGGACAGGGGAACTATGGCTACACCTTC	CASSPGQGNYGYTF
TRBJ1-1	TRBV6-5	.	.	TGTGCCAGCAGTGACTATCGGGGCACTGAAGCTTTCTTT	CASSDYRGTEAFF
TRBJ2-2	TRBV2	.	.	TGTGCCAGCAAACCGGGACACAACACCGGGGAGCTGTTTTTT	CASKPGHNTGELFF
TRBJ1-1	TRBV9	.	.	TGTGCCAGCAGCGTAGCCCCCTTTGGGACTGATGAAGCTTTCTTT	CASSVAPFGTDEAFF
TRBJ1-4	TRBV11-3	TRBD1	.	TGTGCCAGCAGCTTGACAGGGGGAACTGAAAAACTGTTTTTT	CASSLTGGTEKLFF
TRBJ2-5	TRBV6-5	.	.	TGTGCCAGCAGTTCCACCGGGTCCCTAAAGTACTTC	CASSSTGSLKYF
TRBJ2-1	TRBV5-1	.	.	TGCGCCAGCAGCTTGGACAGATTCGGTGAGCAGTTCTTC	CASSLDRFGEQFF
TRBJ1-5	TRBV19	.	.	TGTGCCAGTAAGGACAGTCTAAATCAGCCCCAGCATTTT	CASKDSLNQPQHF
TRBJ2-1	TRBV7-7	TRBD2	.	TGTGCTAGCAGCCGCTCACTAGCGGGAGGGTGGGATGAGCAGTTCTTC	CASSRSLAGGWDEQFF
TRBJ2-3	TRBV29-1	.	.	TGCAGCGTTCGAGGGACAGCGGAGGGTGCAGATACGCAGTATTTT	CSVRGTAEGADTQYF
TRBJ2-5	TRBV30	.	.	TGTGCCTGGAGTGCAGGGTTCGGCGGAGAGACCCAGTACTTC	CAWSAGFGGETQYF
TRBJ2-3	TRBV28	.	.	TGTGCCAGCAGTCGAGTGAGGCATACGCAGTATTTT	CASSRVRHTQYF
TRBJ2-2	TRBV5-6	.	.	TGTGCCAGCAGCTGGACGGGAACCCTTGACACCGGGGAGCTGTTTTTT	CASSWTGTLDTGELFF
TRBJ2-2	TRBV7-2	.	.	TGTGCCAGCAGCTTGTCCGGGACATACAACACCGGGGAGCTGTTTTTT	CASSLSGTYNTGELFF
TRBJ2-5	TRBV9	TRBD2	.	TGTGCCAGCAGCGTAGCTACCGGGACTAGAGTCCAAGAGACCCAGTACTTC	CASSVATGTRVQETQYF
TRBJ2-2	TRBV7-3	.	.	TGTGCCAGCAGCTCCAGGGGATCGGACACCGGGGAGCTGTTTTTT	CASSSRGSDTGELFF
TRBJ2-7	TRBV6-1	TRBD2	.	TGTGCCAGCAGTGATAGAGCGGGAGGGCCGCACGAGCAGTACTTC	CASSDRAGGPHEQYF
TRBJ2-3	TRBV2	.	once	TGTGCCAGCAGTAGAGGCACATCCGGAACGGGAGATACGCAGTATTTT	CASSRGTSGTGDTQYF
TRBJ2-5	TRBV7-6	.	few	TGTGCCAGCAGCTTGAGTGGGGGAATGGAGACCCAGTACTTC	CASSLSGGMETQYF
TRBJ1-1	TRBV2	.	.	TGTGCCAGCAGTGGTAGGGGGGAAACTGAAGCTTTCTTT	CASSGRGETEAFF
TRBJ1-5	TRBV30	TRBD1	.	TGTGCCAGCCGGGGACAGGGAAAGGGTCAGCCCCAGCATTTT	CASRGQGKGQPQHF
TRBJ1-5	TRBV2	.	.	TGTGCCAGCAGTCTCAGGGTCAGGCCCCAGCATTTT	CASSLRVRPQHF
TRBJ1-1	TRBV30	.	.	TGTGCCTGGAGAAATTATGTGGCTGAAGCTTTCTTT	CAWRNYVAEAFF
TRBJ2-2	TRBV6-5	TRBD1	few	TGTGCCAGCAGTTCACTCCGACAGGGCCACACCGGGGAGCTGTTTTTT	CASSSLRQGHTGELFF
TRBJ2-5	TRBV29-1	.	.	TGCAGCGCGACTAGGAGCTCAGGGGTTGGGACCCAGTACTTC	CSATRSSGVGTQYF
TRBJ2-1	TRBV2	.	.	TGTGCCAGCATTGAACAGCGCGCTGAGCAGTTCTTC	CASIEQRAEQFF
TRBJ2-3	TRBV9	.	.	TGTGCCAGCAGCGTCGGCGTTGATTCCACAGATACGCAGTATTTT	CASSVGVDSTDTQYF
TRBJ1-6	TRBV5-6	.	once	TGTGCCAGCAGCCCCGGGACTGTTTATAATTCACCCCTCCACTTT	CASSPGTVYNSPLHF
TRBJ2-2	TRBV5-1	.	.	TGCGCCAGCAGCTTGGTGGACGGAAACACCGGGGAGCTGTTTTTT	CASSLVDGNTGELFF
TRBJ1-5	TRBV5-6	.	.	TGTGCCAGCAGCTTGGCCAGCAGGGTCGGTCAGCCCCAGCATTTT	CASSLASRVGQPQHF
TRBJ1-5	TRBV7-2	TRBD1	.	TGTGCCAGCAGCTTCGTGACAGGGGCGAATCAGCCCCAGCATTTT	CASSFVTGANQPQHF
TRBJ2-2	TRBV7-3	.	.	TGTGCCAGCAGCTTAAGTCCTTCGATCGGAGGTTCGAACACCGGGGAGCTGTTTTTT	CASSLSPSIGGSNTGELFF
TRBJ1-5	TRBV4-1	TRBD1	.	TGCGCCAGCAGCCCACTGGGACAGGGGGACAATCAGCCCCAGCATTTT	CASSPLGQGDNQPQHF
TRBJ1-5	TRBV10-2	TRBD1	.	TGCGCCAGCAGTGAGAGACAGGGGGGGAGCAATCAGCCCCAGCATTTT	CASSERQGGSNQPQHF
TRBJ1-2	TRBV5-1	.	.	TGCGCCAGCAGCTTGGCAGAACTTAACTATGGCTACACCTTC	CASSLAELNYGYTF
TRBJ2-5	TRBV2	.	.	TGTGCCAGCAAGGACCGAGAGACCCAGTACTTC	CASKDRETQYF
TRBJ2-7	TRBV28	TRBD2	medium-sized	TGTGCCAGCAGTTTTGGGAGCGGGAGGTCCCGTGCCTACGAGCAGTACTTC	CASSFGSGRSRAYEQYF
TRBJ2-1	TRBV4-2	TRBD2	.	TGTGCCAGCAGCCCGTCGGGGGGGTTCTACAATGAGCAGTTCTTC	CASSPSGGFYNEQFF
TRBJ2-2	TRBV5-1	.	.	TGCGCCAGCAGCCCCAGACCGGGAGAGGAGCTGTTTTTT	CASSPRPGEELFF
TRBJ1-4	TRBV5-6	.	.	TGTGCCAGCAGCTTGTCTCGGGTGGGAAATGAAAAACTGTTTTTT	CASSLSRVGNEKLFF